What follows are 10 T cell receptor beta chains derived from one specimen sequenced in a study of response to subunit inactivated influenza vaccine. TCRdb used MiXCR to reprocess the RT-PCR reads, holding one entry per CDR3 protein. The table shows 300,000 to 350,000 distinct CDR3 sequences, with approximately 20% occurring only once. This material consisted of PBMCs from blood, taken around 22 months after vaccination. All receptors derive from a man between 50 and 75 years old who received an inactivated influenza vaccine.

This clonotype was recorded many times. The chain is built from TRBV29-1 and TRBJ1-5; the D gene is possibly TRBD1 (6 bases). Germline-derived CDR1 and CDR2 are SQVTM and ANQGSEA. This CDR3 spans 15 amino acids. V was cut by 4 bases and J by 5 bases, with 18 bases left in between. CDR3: CSVALGARGDQPQHF. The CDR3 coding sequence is TGCAGCGTTGCGTTGGGGGCAAGGGGCGATCAGCCCCAGCATTTT.

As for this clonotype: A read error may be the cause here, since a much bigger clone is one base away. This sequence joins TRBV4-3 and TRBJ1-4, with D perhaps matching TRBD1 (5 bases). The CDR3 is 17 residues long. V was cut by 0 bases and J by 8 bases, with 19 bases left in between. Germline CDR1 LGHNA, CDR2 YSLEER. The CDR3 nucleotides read TGCGCCAGCAGCCAAGATTTCTCCGGGGGACGAGGGGAAAAACTGTTTTTT. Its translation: CASSQDFSGGRGEKLFF.

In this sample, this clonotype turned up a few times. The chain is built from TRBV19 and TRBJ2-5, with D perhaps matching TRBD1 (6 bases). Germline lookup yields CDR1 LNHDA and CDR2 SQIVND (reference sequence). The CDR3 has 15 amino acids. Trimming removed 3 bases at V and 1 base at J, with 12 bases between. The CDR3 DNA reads TGTGCCAGTAGTATTACGGGACAACTCCAAGAGACCCAGTACTTC. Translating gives CASSITGQLQETQYF.

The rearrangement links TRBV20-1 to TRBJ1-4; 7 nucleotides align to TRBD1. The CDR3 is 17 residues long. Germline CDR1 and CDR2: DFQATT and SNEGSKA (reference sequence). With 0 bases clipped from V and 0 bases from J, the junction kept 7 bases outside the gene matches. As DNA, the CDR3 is TGCAGTGCTAGAGATCTTAGGGGGCAAGCAACTAATGAAAAACTGTTTTTT. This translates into CSARDLRGQATNEKLFF.

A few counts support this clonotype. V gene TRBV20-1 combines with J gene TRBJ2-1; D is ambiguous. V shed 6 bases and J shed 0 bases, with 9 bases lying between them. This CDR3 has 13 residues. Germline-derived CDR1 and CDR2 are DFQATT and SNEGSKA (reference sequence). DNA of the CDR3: TGCAGTGCCTCGGAGAGCTCCTACAATGAGCAGTTCTTC. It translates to CSASESSYNEQFF.

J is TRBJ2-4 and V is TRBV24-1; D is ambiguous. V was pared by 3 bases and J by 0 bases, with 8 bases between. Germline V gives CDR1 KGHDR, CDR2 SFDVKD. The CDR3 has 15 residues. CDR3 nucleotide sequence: TGTGCCACCAGTGATACTAATCAAGCCAAAAACATTCAGTACTTC. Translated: CATSDTNQAKNIQYF.

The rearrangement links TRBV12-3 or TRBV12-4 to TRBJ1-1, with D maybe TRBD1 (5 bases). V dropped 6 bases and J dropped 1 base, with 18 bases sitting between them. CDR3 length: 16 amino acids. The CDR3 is CASSSLLGGGNTEAFF. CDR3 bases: TGTGCCAGCAGCTCCTTACTCGGGGGGGGGAACACTGAAGCTTTCTTT.

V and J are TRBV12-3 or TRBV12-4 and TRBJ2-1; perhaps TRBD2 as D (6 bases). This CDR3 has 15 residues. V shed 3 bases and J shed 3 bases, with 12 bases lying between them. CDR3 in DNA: TGTGCCAGCAGTTTGGTGGGGGGAGGCTACAATGAGCAGTTCTTC. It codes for CASSLVGGGYNEQFF.

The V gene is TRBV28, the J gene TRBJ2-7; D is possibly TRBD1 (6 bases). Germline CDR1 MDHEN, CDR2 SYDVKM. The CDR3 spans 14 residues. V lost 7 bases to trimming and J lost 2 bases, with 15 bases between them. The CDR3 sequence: CASTPGTGPYEQYF. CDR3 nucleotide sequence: TGTGCCAGCACCCCAGGTACAGGGCCCTACGAGCAGTACTTC.

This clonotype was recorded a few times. CDR3 loop: CSARDQPGSRNSPLHF. For the CDR3, the DNA is TGCAGTGCTAGAGATCAGCCGGGATCGAGGAATTCACCCCTCCACTTT. The rearrangement uses TRBV20-1 and TRBJ1-6; no clear D gene. This CDR3 spans 16 amino acids. CDR1 DFQATT and CDR2 SNEGSKA come from the germline V gene (reference sequence). V dropped 0 bases and J dropped 7 bases, with 16 bases sitting between them.